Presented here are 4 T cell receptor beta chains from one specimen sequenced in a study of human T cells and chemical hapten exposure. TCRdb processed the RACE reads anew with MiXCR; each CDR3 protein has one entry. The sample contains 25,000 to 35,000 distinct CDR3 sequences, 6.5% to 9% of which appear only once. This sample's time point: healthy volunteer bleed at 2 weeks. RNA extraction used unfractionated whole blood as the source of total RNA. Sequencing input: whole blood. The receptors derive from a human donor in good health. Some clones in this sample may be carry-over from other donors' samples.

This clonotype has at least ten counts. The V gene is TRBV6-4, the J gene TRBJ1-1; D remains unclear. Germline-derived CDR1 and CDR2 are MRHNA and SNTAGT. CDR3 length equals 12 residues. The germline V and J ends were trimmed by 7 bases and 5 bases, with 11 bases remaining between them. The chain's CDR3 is CASTPASTEAFF. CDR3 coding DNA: TGTGCCAGCACCCCAGCCTCGACTGAAGCTTTCTTT.

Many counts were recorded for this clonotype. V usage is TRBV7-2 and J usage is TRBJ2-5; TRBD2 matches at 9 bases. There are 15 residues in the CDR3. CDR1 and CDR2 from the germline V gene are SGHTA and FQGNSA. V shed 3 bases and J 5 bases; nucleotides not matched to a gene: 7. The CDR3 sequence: CASSFQRGVGETQYF. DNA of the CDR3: TGTGCCAGCAGCTTCCAGCGGGGGGTCGGGGAGACCCAGTACTTC.

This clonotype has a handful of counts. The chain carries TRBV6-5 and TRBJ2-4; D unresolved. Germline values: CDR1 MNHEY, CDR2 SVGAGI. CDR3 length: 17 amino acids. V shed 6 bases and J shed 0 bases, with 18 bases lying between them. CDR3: CASSHTWTSLAKNIQYF. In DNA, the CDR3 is TGTGCCAGCAGCCACACATGGACCTCCCTAGCCAAAAACATTCAGTACTTC.

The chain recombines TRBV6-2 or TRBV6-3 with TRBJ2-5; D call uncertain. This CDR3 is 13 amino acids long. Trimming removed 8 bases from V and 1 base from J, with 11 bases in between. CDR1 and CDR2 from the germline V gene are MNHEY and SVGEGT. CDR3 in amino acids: CASRDWGQETQYF. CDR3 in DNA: TGTGCCAGCCGCGACTGGGGCCAAGAGACCCAGTACTTC.